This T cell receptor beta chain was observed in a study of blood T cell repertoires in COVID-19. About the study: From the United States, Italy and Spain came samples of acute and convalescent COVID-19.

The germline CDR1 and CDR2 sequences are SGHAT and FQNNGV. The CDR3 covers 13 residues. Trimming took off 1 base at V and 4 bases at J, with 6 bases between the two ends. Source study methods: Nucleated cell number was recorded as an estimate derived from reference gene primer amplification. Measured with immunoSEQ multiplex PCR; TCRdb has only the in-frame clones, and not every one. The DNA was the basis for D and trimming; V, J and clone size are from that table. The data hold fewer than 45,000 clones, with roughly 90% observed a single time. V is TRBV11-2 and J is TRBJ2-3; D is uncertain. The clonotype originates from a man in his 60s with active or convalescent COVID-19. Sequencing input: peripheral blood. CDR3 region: CASSLGSADTQYF. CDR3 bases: TGTGCCAGCAGCTTAGGGTCAGCAGATACGCAGTATTTT.